This T cell receptor beta chain was retrieved from a study of identical twins. The CDR3 is 14 residues long. CDR1 is MNHEY and CDR2 is SMNVEV in the germline V gene (reference sequence). The V end was cut by 7 bases, the J end by 5 bases, with 17 bases between. Study-level findings and limits: Cord blood beta clonotypes that were abundant carried fewer insertions, and memory repertoires showed no such trend. Some out-of-frame alpha sequences were shared by twins, and these showed excess low generation probability.

Worth noting for this clonotype: Its antigen remains unidentified.

Every one of the donors was a healthy Caucasian. Template switching created a universal primer site, and the cDNA included unique molecular identifiers. TCRdb passed the 5' RACE reads through MiXCR, listing each CDR3 protein once. The sample records about 920,000 distinct CDR3 sequences, roughly an eighth being singletons. Separately, the same data were catalogued under a study of yellow fever vaccine responses in identical twins.

The TCR sequence derives from a woman in her late teens or twenties in good health. The specimen sequenced was PBMCs. V usage is TRBV27 and J usage is TRBJ1-1, with D possibly being TRBD1 (5 bases). CDR3 coding DNA: TGTGCCAGCAAGGAATTGGGGCGAAAGACTGAAGCTTTCTTT. It codes for CASKELGRKTEAFF.